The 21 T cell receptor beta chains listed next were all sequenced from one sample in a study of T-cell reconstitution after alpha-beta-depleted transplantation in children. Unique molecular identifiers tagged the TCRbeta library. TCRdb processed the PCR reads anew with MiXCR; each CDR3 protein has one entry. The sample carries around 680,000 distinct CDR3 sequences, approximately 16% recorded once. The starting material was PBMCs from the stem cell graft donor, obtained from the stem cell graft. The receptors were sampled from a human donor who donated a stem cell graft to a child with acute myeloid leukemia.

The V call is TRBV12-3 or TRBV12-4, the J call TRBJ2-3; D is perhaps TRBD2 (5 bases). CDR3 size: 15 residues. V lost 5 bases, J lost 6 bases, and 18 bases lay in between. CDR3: CASSADFTTLDTQYF. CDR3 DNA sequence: TGTGCCAGCAGTGCGGACTTCACGACCTTGGATACGCAGTATTTT.

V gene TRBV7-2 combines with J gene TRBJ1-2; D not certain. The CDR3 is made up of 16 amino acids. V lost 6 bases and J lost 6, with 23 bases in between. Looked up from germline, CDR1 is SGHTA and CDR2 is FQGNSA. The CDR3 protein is CASSHPGQYPRDGYTF. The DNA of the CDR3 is TGTGCCAGCAGTCATCCCGGCCAGTATCCTCGGGATGGCTACACCTTC.

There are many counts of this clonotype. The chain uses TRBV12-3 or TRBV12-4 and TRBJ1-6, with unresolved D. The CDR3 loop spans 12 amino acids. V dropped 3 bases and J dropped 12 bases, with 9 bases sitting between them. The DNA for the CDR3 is TGTGCCAGCAGTTTCCCCGGGAAACCCCTCCACTTT. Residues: CASSFPGKPLHF.

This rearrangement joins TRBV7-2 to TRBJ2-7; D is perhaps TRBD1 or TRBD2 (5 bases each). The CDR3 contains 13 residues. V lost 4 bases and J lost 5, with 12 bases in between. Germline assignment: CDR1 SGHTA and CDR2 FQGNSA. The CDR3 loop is CASSWDLLNEQYF. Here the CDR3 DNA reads TGTGCCAGCAGCTGGGACCTGCTAAACGAGCAGTACTTC.

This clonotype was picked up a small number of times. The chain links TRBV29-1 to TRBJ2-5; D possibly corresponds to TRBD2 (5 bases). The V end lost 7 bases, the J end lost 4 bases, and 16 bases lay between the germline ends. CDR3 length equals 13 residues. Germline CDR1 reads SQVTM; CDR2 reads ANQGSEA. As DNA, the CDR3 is TGCAGCGCCGAGGGCCAGCCCCGAGAGACCCAGTACTTC. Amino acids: CSAEGQPRETQYF.

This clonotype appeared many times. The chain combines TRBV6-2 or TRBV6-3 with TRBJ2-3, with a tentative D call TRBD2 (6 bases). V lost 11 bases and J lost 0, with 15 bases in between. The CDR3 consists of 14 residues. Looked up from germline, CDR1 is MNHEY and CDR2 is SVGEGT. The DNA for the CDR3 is TGTGCCGCGAGGGGACTCCCTAGCACAGATACGCAGTATTTT. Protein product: CAARGLPSTDTQYF.

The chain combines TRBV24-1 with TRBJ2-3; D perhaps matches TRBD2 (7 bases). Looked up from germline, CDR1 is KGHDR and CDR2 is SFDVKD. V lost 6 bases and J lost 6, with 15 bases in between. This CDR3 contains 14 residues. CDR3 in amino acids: CATSLGGPGDTQYF. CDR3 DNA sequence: TGTGCCACCAGTCTGGGGGGGCCAGGCGATACGCAGTATTTT.

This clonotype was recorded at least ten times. This CDR3 reads CASSPRRTEETQYF. CDR3 coding DNA: TGTGCCAGCAGCCCGCGGAGGACAGAAGAGACCCAGTACTTC. V is TRBV7-2 and J is TRBJ2-5; D is perhaps TRBD1 (6 bases). The CDR3 covers 14 residues. With 5 bases removed from V and 3 bases from J, the gap between germline ends came to 13 bases. Germline values: CDR1 SGHTA, CDR2 FQGNSA.

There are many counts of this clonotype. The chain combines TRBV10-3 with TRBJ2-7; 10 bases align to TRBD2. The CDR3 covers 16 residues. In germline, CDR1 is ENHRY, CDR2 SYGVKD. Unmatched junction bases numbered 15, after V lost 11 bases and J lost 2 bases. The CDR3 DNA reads TGTGCCTCCGGCCAGTCTAGCGGGGGTCCTACCTACGAGCAGTACTTC. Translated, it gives CASGQSSGGPTYEQYF.

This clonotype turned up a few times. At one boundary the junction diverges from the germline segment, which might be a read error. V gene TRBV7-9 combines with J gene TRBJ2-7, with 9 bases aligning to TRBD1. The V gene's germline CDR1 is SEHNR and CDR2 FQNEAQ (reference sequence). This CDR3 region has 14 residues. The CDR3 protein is CASSLSYRGLNLNF. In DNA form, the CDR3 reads TGTGCCAGCAGCTTATCGTACAGGGGGCTGAACCTGAACTTC.

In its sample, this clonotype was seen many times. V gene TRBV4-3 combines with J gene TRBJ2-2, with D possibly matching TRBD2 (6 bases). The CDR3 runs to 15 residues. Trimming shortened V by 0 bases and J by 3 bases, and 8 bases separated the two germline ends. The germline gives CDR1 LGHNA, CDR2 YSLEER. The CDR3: CASSQDGGDTGELFF. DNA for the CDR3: TGCGCCAGCAGCCAAGATGGCGGGGACACCGGGGAGCTGTTTTTT.

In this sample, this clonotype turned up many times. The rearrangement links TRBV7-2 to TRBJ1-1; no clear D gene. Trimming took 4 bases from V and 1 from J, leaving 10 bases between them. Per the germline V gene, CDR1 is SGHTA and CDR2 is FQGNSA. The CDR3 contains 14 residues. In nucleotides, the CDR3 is TGTGCCAGCAGCTCAGTCCCCGAGAACACTGAAGCTTTCTTT. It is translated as CASSSVPENTEAFF.

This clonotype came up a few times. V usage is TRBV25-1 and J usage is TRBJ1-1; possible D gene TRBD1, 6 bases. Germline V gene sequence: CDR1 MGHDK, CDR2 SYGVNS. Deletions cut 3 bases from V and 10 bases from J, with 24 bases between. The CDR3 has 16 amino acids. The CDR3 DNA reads TGTGCCAGCAGTGACGCAGTCGGGACATCTCCGCTGGGAGCTTTCTTT. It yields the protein CASSDAVGTSPLGAFF.

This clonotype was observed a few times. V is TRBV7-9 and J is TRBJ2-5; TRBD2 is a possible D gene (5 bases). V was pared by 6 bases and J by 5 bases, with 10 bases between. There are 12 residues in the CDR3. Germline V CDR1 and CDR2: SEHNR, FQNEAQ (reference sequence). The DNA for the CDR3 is TGTGCCAGCAGTGAAGCGGAGGAGACCCAGTACTTC. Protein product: CASSEAEETQYF.

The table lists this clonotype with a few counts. Here the CDR3 DNA reads TGTGCCAGCTCCCGGTTCACCGGGGAGCTGTTTTTT. Translation gives CASSRFTGELFF. V usage is TRBV6-5 and J usage is TRBJ2-2; the D is unclear. Germline V gives CDR1 MNHEY, CDR2 SVGAGI. This CDR3 contains 12 residues. V was shortened by 8 bases and J by 4 bases, with 8 bases between the two germline ends.

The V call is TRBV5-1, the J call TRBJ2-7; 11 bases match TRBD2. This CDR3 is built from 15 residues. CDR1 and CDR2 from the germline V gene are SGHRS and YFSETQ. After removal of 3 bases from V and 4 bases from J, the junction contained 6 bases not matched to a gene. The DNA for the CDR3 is TGCGCCAGCAGCTCACTAGCGGGGGCCCCTTACGAGCAGTACTTC. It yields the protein CASSSLAGAPYEQYF.

CDR3 DNA sequence: TGTGCCAGCAGCCAAGAAGACAGGGAGTTAGAGGACTACACCTTC. Protein: CASSQEDRELEDYTF. The chain links TRBV14 to TRBJ1-2, with 7 bases that match TRBD1. The CDR3 is 15 residues long. Germline values: CDR1 SGHDN, CDR2 FVKESK. Trimming at V came to 0 bases and at J to 10 bases, leaving 11 bases not matched to a gene.

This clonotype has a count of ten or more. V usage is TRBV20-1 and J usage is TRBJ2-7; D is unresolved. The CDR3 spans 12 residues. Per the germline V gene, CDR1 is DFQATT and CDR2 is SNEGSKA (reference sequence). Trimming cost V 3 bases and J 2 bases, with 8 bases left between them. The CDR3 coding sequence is TGCAGTGCTAGTCCAGGCGCCTACGAGCAGTACTTC. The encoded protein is CSASPGAYEQYF.

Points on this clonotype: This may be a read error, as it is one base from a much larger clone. The CDR3 bases are TGCAGTGCTCCCGGACCCAAAAACAATCAGTACTTC. It encodes CSAPGPKNNQYF. The rearrangement links TRBV20-1 to TRBJ2-4; D gene unclear. Germline CDR1 DFQATT, CDR2 SNEGSKA (reference sequence). This CDR3 has 12 amino acids.

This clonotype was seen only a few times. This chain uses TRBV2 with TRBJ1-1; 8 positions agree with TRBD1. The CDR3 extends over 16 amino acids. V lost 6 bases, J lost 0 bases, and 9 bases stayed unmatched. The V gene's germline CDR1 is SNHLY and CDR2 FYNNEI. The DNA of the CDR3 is TGTGCCAGCAGGAAGGACAGGGACTTAATGAACACTGAAGCTTTCTTT. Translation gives CASRKDRDLMNTEAFF.

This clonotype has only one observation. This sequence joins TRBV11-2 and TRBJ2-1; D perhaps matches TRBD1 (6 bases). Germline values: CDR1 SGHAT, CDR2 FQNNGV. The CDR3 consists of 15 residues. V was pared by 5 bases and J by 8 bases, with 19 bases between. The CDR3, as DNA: TGTGCCAGCAGCCCCATCTCGGACAGAGTGGATGAGCAGTTCTTC. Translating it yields CASSPISDRVDEQFF.